A single T cell receptor (beta chain) is shown here with its context. Its antigen specificity is not known. Within one base of it there is no much larger clone, and no base qualities were kept. The sample comes from a study of cytomegalovirus exposure and HLA in healthy donors (dated by TCRdb to the late 2010s). Study-level background: In an earlier analysis of roughly 590 of the donors, 250 to 350 Gb of sequence data and approximately 120 million unique TCR beta sequences from 180 million or so T cells were reported. The study was designed to test whether signatures of past pathogen exposure could be identified by cataloging public T cell receptors. Among the roughly 380 genotyped donors, under 90% belonged to the genetic ancestry cluster associated with self-reported Caucasian donors. Class I and class II HLA loci were covered by the typing at four-digit resolution. A later analysis re-analyzed previously published TCR beta repertoires from approximately 670 donors and added high-resolution HLA genotyping to study TCR occurrence patterns. On average, 235,054 unique TCR beta nucleotide sequences were sequenced per donor among about 400 genotyped donors of the cohort, with 15% to 20% of those sequences being non-productive. To predict cytomegalovirus infection status, the study combined high-throughput TCR immunosequencing, statistical association of individual TCRs with disease status, and machine learning. The number of donors typed differed by locus, with roughly 620-630 for A, B, C, DRB1 and DQB1, 522 for DQA1, about 610 for DPA1, and 450 to 480 for DPB1. Approximately 310 gigabases of sequencing data and 70 million to 100 million unique TCR sequences made up an early release that covered approximately 620 HLA-typed donors. An earlier analysis of approximately 640 of the donors applied high-throughput TCR beta sequencing to assess whether each TCR beta V gene segment acted as functional or pseudogenic. The T cell repertoires of under 750 subjects were profiled by immunosequencing and related to cytomegalovirus serostatus. All discovery cohort repertoires had been generated using a single sequencing platform. A later genetic analysis took genome-wide SNP genotypes for 398 of the 666 donors and used that subset as a discovery cohort. Donor age, sex, ethnicity and CMV serostatus were compiled alongside the repertoire data. Four to six DR-DQ haplotypes were handled as single units for association and clustering because linkage in the cohort was strong. The later analysis used no new phenotypic data to find candidate immune exposures, relying instead on TCR beta sequences and their occurrence across donors. A separate validation cohort of about 110 different subjects was used in addition to the roughly 700-subject first cohort. What the research found in general, with its limitations: The cohort was sequenced for TCR beta chains only, and without alpha or paired-chain data the features that could be detected were limited. Presence/absence analyses assumed roughly uniform sequencing depth across donors, an assumption that may not hold. A cluster of highly shared sequence variants was judged likely to represent a technical artifact of the sequencing pipeline. A later analysis found that TCR association rates varied across HLA loci, with DRB1 alleles showing the most associated TCRs and HLA-C alleles the fewest. In vitro tests confirmed that a few of the cytomegalovirus-associated TCR beta chains recognize cytomegalovirus antigens. A later analysis found that most CMV-associated TCR beta chains appeared HLA-restricted, with HLA associations seemingly driven largely by CMV exposure. According to a later genetic analysis, donors in an Asian-associated ancestry cluster had fewer N-insertions in productive TCRs than the approximately 630-donor mean. Cytomegalovirus status was reported to be diagnosed by the classifier with high specificity and sensitivity in both the original and validation cohorts. According to the authors, the approach could potentially be generalized to other disease states and immunological phenotypes. Because counts were too low, approximately 15 rarely observed V segments, including chromosome 9 orphons, were excluded from the earlier analysis of a few hundred of the donors. Because HLA typing was missing for some donors at each locus, association tests included only the typed subset. An association between a missense DCLRE1C variant and V-gene and J-gene trimming of TCR beta chains was found in a later genetic analysis and replicated in an independent cohort. The study gave a list of about 160 TCR beta chains associated with cytomegalovirus. Most TCR sequences were observed very rarely across donors, whereas some public TCRs were present in many individuals. Correlated functional status among segregating V segments might be attributable to linkage disequilibrium, but an unknown experimental factor could not be ruled out. In a later analysis, several top co-occurrence clusters were reported to appear linked to parvovirus B19, influenza, CMV and Epstein-Barr virus. Broadly in line with IMGT annotations, most TCR beta V segments showed up in productive rearrangements about 87% or about 30% of the time in an earlier analysis of a few hundred of the donors. CMV serostatus was the only immune exposure information available for the cohort. Strong co-occurrence of HLA alleles, especially DR and DQ, made assigning TCR associations to individual alleles difficult. Specific HLA alleles were associated with roughly 17,000 TCR beta sequences at a false discovery rate of 0.05 in a later analysis. Compared with equally common non-associated chains, HLA-associated TCR beta chains in a later analysis were more clonally expanded and had lower generation probabilities. A further reported finding was that TCR beta sequences accurately predicted the HLA-A and HLA-B alleles for most subjects in the first cohort. Some IMGT-functional V segments, including TRBV6-2 and TRBV6-3, could not be told apart with the 87-base-pair reads, so those segments were excluded.

For CDR1 and CDR2, the germline V gene lists MNHEY and SVGAGI. Including cysteine and phenylalanine, the CDR3 has 13 amino acids. CDR3 DNA only is kept here, 39 bases in frame from base 1. Trimming removed 8 bases from V and 2 bases from J, leaving 12 bases between the germline ends. Preparation of the library involved the immunoSEQ multiplex PCR assay. A mixture of 60 forward primers for TCR Vbeta segments and 13 reverse primers for TCR Jbeta segments was used in the multiplex PCR. A multiplex PCR assay on genomic DNA amplified the CDR3 region of rearranged TCR beta genes. The Illumina HiSeq System was used to sequence the amplified TCR beta libraries as 87-base-pair reads. Turning to the authors' computational methods: In a later analysis, roughly 80 million unique TCR beta chains were counted across the approximately 640 repertoires, and roughly 11 million of these chains were shared by at least two donors. Raw reads were error-corrected and collapsed into unique sequences by a nearest-neighbor algorithm in which closely related sequences were merged to remove PCR and sequencing errors. Alignment of CDR3 sequences to IMGT reference sequences was used to assign V, D and J gene segments. For a sequence to be retained, a match of at least six nucleotides was required to both a V gene segment and a J gene segment. Rearrangements were called productive when the CDR3 lacked stop codons and stayed in frame with V and J; all others were non-productive. CDR3 was defined according to IMGT convention as the region running from the second conserved V-encoded cysteine to the conserved J-encoded phenylalanine. The earlier analysis of 587 of the donors excluded sequences that lacked an unambiguous match to a single V gene segment. In an earlier analysis of several hundred of the donors, V segments were called functional above 56.7% productive rearrangements and were called segregating when the between-donor standard deviation exceeded 5%. To diagnose cytomegalovirus status from the catalog of TCR beta chain sequences, a statistical classification framework was built. A later analysis assigned V and J genes by comparing TCR nucleotide sequences with IMGT/GENE-DB human TR gene sequences. Using the TCRdist pipeline, a later analysis assigned CDR3 sequences along with most-parsimonious VDJ recombination scenarios. A later analysis defined each TCR beta chain by its CDR3 amino acid sequence plus V-gene family, and excluded reads lacking a unique V-gene family. In a later analysis, approximately 640 highly shared, low-generation-probability nucleotide sequences were removed to address suspected cross-contamination and a sequencing artifact. A later analysis calculated a clonal expansion index for each public chain from normalized within-repertoire ranks of inferred template counts. In a later analysis, generation probabilities were computed using a VDJ recombination model fitted to out-of-frame rearrangements, and the results were checked against IGoR. In a later analysis, hypergeometric tests were used to score TCR-TCR, TCR-HLA and TCR-CMV co-occurrence, with a repertoire-size bias correction applied to TCR pairs. To estimate false discovery rates, a later analysis permuted the HLA or CMV assignments 20 times. A later analysis grouped co-occurring TCRs with DBSCAN, adding TCRdist sequence similarity when clustering within HLA-allele-positive subsets. Repertoires with fewer than 30,000 or more than 120,000 public chains were left out of co-occurrence clustering, as were five repertoires with anomalous nucleotide sharing. The table was pulled from immuneACCESS by TCRdb, which kept in-frame rearrangements only. Such tables lose some clones; where checked, under half of the loss comes from unresolved V genes, and the rest has no known cause. The DNA was the basis for D and trimming; V, J and clone size are from that table. This sample lists 240,000 or so clones; more than 75% were detected once. 5.4% of the sample lies in the top ten.

In total, 666 healthy bone marrow donors made up the cohort. At the time of sampling, every cohort member was nominally healthy, though immune exposures that went unrecorded were likely present. The donor tested CMV seropositive and was one of the 289 seropositive cohort members. Each donor provided a peripheral blood sample, and peripheral blood mononuclear cells were used for TCR beta sequencing. The Qiagen DNeasy Blood Extraction Kit was used to extract genomic DNA from the blood cell samples. Sequencing was performed on PBMCs. The sequence is built from TRBV6-5 and TRBJ1-1; TRBD1 is a weak D gene call, 5 bases matching. The clonotype originates from a woman aged 40 to 50 in good health and CMV-seropositive. The nucleotides read TGTGCCAGCGTTAGGGGATACAACACTGAAGCTTTCTTT. It is translated as CASVRGYNTEAFF.